One and the same sample provided the 19 T cell receptor beta chains below, sequenced in a study of blood T cell repertoires in COVID-19. Generated by immunoSEQ multiplex PCR, the TCRdb table keeps only in-frame clones and is missing some. The profile shows fewer than 400,000 clones, approximately 92% of them singletons. The sequencing sample was made of PBMCs or T cells enriched from blood (not recorded which). The source is a woman in her 30s who had recovered from COVID-19.

V gene TRBV6-5 combines with J gene TRBJ1-5; D might be TRBD1 (6 bases). In germline, CDR1 is MNHEY, CDR2 SVGAGI. The CDR3 spans 13 residues. With 4 bases removed from V and 6 bases from J, the gap between germline ends came to 10 bases. The CDR3 spells CASSSGRGQPQHF. The CDR3 DNA reads TGTGCCAGCAGTTCCGGCAGGGGTCAGCCCCAGCATTTT.

V and J are TRBV6-5 and TRBJ2-7, with D maybe TRBD1 (6 bases). The V end lost 8 bases, the J end lost 2 bases, and 7 bases lay between the germline ends. Germline assignment: CDR1 MNHEY and CDR2 SVGAGI. CDR3 size: 11 residues. The CDR3 loop is CASQGTYEQYF. The CDR3 DNA is TGTGCCAGCCAGGGGACCTACGAGCAGTACTTC.

J is TRBJ2-3 and V is TRBV7-2, with TRBD2 as a possible D gene (5 bases). This CDR3 region has 14 residues. Trimming shortened V by 5 bases and J by 3 bases, and 12 bases separated the two germline ends. CDR1 and CDR2 from the germline V gene are SGHTA and FQGNSA. This chain's CDR3 is CASSATGKTDTQYF. For the CDR3, the DNA is TGTGCCAGCAGCGCGACGGGAAAGACAGATACGCAGTATTTT. Filled out from reference TRBV7-2 and TRBJ2-3, the complete variable domain reads GAGVSQSPSNKVTEKGKDVELRCDPISGHTALYWYRQSLGQGLEFLIYFQGNSAPDKSGLPSDRFSAERTGGSVSTLTIQRTQQEDSAVYLCASSATGKTDTQYFGPGTRLTVL.

V is TRBV11-3 and J is TRBJ2-7, with 10 bases lining up with TRBD1. This CDR3 is built from 17 residues. Germline values: CDR1 SGHNT, CDR2 YENEEA. Unmatched junction bases numbered 10, after V lost 5 bases and J lost 0 bases. The CDR3 bases are TGTGCCAGCAGCCCCCGGGGGGGGACAGGGGACTCCTACGAGCAGTACTTC. This sequence encodes CASSPRGGTGDSYEQYF.

This clone was seen once. This chain joins TRBV6-5 and TRBJ1-2, with 12 positions matching TRBD1. The CDR3 covers 16 residues. The germline gives CDR1 MNHEY, CDR2 SVGAGI. Trimming removed 0 bases from V and 4 bases from J; junction bases left unmatched: 3. In DNA, the CDR3 is TGTGCCAGCAGTTACTCGGGGACAGGGGGCAGCTATGGCTACACCTTC. Its translation: CASSYSGTGGSYGYTF.

J is TRBJ1-2 and V is TRBV2; tentatively, D is TRBD1 (5 bases). The germline V and J ends were trimmed by 7 bases and 0 bases, with 15 bases remaining between them. This CDR3 is built from 15 residues. CDR1 and CDR2 from the germline V gene are SNHLY and FYNNEI. The CDR3 loop reads CASTQGVLTNYGYTF. The DNA for the CDR3 is TGTGCCAGCACCCAAGGGGTGCTTACTAACTATGGCTACACCTTC.

The V gene is TRBV19, the J gene TRBJ1-5; TRBD1 is a possible D gene (6 bases). Trimming removed 6 bases from V and 4 bases from J, with 13 bases in between. From germline, CDR1 is LNHDA and CDR2 SQIVND (reference sequence). This CDR3 spans 14 amino acids. DNA for the CDR3: TGTGCCAGTAGAAAGATACAGGGAAATCAGCCCCAGCATTTT. Translation: CASRKIQGNQPQHF.

V and J are TRBV28 and TRBJ2-3; D might be TRBD2 (7 bases). Germline lookup yields CDR1 MDHEN and CDR2 SYDVKM. The CDR3 runs 15 residues. V was trimmed by 5 bases and J by 4 bases, leaving 16 bases between them. For the CDR3, the DNA is TGTGCCAGCAGTCGACGGGGGGCAGGGGCAGATACGCAGTATTTT. It translates to CASSRRGAGADTQYF. The complete variable domain, with remaining parts taken from reference TRBV28 and TRBJ2-3, reads DVKVTQSSRYLVKRTGEKVFLECVQDMDHENMFWYRQDPGLGLRLIYFSYDVKMKEKGDIPEGYSVSREKKERFSLILESASTNQTSMYLCASSRRGAGADTQYFGPGTRLTVL.

This chain connects TRBV13 to TRBJ2-1, with unresolved D. The CDR3 totals 15 residues. Trimming took 5 bases from V and 0 from J, leaving 11 bases between them. CDR1 is PRHDT and CDR2 is FYEKMQ in the germline V gene (reference sequence). The CDR3 DNA reads as TGTGCCAGCAGCGCCCGGGTGGCCTCCTACAATGAGCAGTTCTTC. Its protein is CASSARVASYNEQFF.

The chain recombines TRBV28 with TRBJ1-2; 10 nucleotides align to TRBD1. From germline, CDR1 is MDHEN and CDR2 SYDVKM. V trimming: 5 bases; J trimming: 6 bases; junction bases outside the gene matches: 9. CDR3 length: 15 residues. The CDR3 DNA reads as TGTGCCAGCAGTCCCACCGGGACAGGGGTCGATGGCTACACCTTC. Amino acid sequence: CASSPTGTGVDGYTF.

A single count supports this clone. The rearrangement uses TRBV11-2 and TRBJ1-1, with 12 bases aligning to TRBD1. The V gene's germline CDR1 is SGHAT and CDR2 FQNNGV. V was clipped by 6 bases and J by 12 bases; unmatched bases: 5. CDR3 length: 12 amino acids. CDR3 nucleotides: TGTGCCAGCAGTCCGGGACAGGGGGCCTCTTTCTTT. This gives the protein CASSPGQGASFF.

This clone was seen just once. The V gene is TRBV5-4, the J gene TRBJ2-5, with D tentatively TRBD2 (6 bases). This CDR3 is built from 14 residues. Trimming removed 2 bases from V and 3 bases from J, with 11 bases in between. Germline V gene sequence: CDR1 SGHNT, CDR2 YYREEE (reference sequence). This chain's CDR3 is CASSLGGAEETQYF. The DNA of the CDR3 is TGTGCCAGCAGCTTAGGAGGGGCGGAAGAGACCCAGTACTTC.

This clone appeared a single time. The chain recombines TRBV7-2 with TRBJ1-3; D unresolved. Germline V CDR1 and CDR2: SGHTA, FQGNSA. There are 16 residues in the CDR3. Trimming stripped 5 bases from V and 2 bases from J, with 16 bases between. In nucleotides, the CDR3 is TGTGCCAGCAGCACCGGGCTACTAGGCGCTGGAAACACCATATATTTT. Translating it yields CASSTGLLGAGNTIYF.

The J gene is TRBJ1-6, the V gene TRBV28, with 8 positions matching TRBD1. The CDR3 has 14 residues. V lost 5 bases to trimming and J lost 7 bases; unmatched junction nucleotides: 4. Germline V gene data show CDR1 as MDHEN and CDR2 as SYDVKM. This CDR3 is CASSRQGWNSPLHF. CDR3 in DNA: TGTGCCAGCAGTCGACAGGGGTGGAATTCACCCCTCCACTTT.

The gene calls are TRBV9 and TRBJ2-1, with 7 bases matching TRBD2. The CDR3 has 12 amino acids. V was clipped by 4 bases and J by 8 bases; unmatched bases: 3. The V gene's germline CDR1 is SGDLS and CDR2 YYNGEE. The CDR3 DNA reads TGTGCCAGCAGCCCACGGGGGGATGAGCAGTTCTTC. Translation gives CASSPRGDEQFF.

This chain connects TRBV29-1 to TRBJ1-4, with TRBD1 matching over 8 bases. V gave up 4 bases and J gave up 5 bases; unmatched junction bases: 0. Germline-derived CDR1 and CDR2 are SQVTM and ANQGSEA. There are 12 residues in the CDR3. The CDR3 bases are TGCAGCGTTGGACAGGGGAATGAAAAACTGTTTTTT. Amino acids: CSVGQGNEKLFF.

On this clone itself: This specimen includes other DNA sequences encoding the same CDR3. The chain employs TRBV5-1 and TRBJ2-5; D is possibly TRBD1 (5 bases). Trimming removed 0 bases from V and 5 bases from J, with 11 bases in between. CDR1 and CDR2 (germline): SGHRS, YFSETQ. CDR3 size: 14 residues. The CDR3 reads CASSLGSGKETQYF. As DNA, the CDR3 is TGCGCCAGCAGCTTGGGTTCAGGGAAGGAGACCCAGTACTTC.

The chain combines TRBV7-2 with TRBJ2-2; 10 bases map to TRBD2. The CDR3 length is 16 residues. Germline V gene lookup returns CDR1 SGHTA and CDR2 FQGNSA. The trim removed 0 bases at V and 7 bases at J, leaving 5 bases unmatched. This chain's CDR3 is CASSLAGLAVSGELFF. The CDR3 bases are TGTGCCAGCAGCTTAGCTGGACTAGCGGTCAGCGGGGAGCTGTTTTTT.

The V gene is TRBV10-3, the J gene TRBJ2-7, with TRBD1 matching 7 bases. With V trimmed by 9 bases and J by 0 bases, 5 bases remained unmatched. The CDR3 extends over 13 amino acids. Germline CDR1 is ENHRY and CDR2 is SYGVKD. CDR3 sequence (DNA): TGTGCCATTCGTGGACAGGACTCCTACGAGCAGTACTTC. Protein: CAIRGQDSYEQYF.